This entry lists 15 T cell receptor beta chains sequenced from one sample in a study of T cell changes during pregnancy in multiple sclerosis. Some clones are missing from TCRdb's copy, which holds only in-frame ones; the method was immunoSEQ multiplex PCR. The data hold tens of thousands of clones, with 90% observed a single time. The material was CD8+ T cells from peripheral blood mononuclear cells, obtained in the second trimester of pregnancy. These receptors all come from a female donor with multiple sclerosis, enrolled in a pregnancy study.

The CDR3 reads CASADRARGSTGELFF. Written as DNA, the CDR3 is TGTGCCAGCGCCGATCGGGCCAGGGGATCGACCGGGGAGCTGTTTTTT. The chain recombines TRBV4-2 with TRBJ2-2; the D gene is possibly TRBD1 (6 bases). CDR3 size: 16 residues. Germline-derived CDR1 and CDR2 are LGHNA and YNFKEQ. Trimming stripped 8 bases from V and 5 bases from J, with 21 bases between.

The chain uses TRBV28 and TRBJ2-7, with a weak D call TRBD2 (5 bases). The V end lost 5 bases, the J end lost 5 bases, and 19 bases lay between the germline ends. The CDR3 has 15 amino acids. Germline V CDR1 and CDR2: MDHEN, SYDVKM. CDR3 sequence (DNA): TGTGCCAGCAGTCCCGAACTAGAGACGTATAACGAGCAGTACTTC. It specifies CASSPELETYNEQYF.

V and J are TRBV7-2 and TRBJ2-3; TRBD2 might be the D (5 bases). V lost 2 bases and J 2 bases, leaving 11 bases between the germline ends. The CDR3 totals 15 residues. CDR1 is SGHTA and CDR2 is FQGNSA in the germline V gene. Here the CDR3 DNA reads TGTGCCAGCAGCTTACTGGCGGGCCTCACAGATACGCAGTATTTT. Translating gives CASSLLAGLTDTQYF.

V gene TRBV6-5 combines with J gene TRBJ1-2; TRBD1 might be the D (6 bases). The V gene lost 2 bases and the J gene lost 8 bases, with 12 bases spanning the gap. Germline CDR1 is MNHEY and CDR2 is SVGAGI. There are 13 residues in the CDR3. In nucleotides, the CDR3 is TGTGCCAGCAGTTACAACGGACAGCAGGGCTACACCTTC. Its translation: CASSYNGQQGYTF.

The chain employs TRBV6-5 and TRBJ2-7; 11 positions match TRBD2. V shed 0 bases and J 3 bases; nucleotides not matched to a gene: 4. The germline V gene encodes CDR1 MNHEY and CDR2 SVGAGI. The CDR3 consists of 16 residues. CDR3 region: CASSYSTTSGNYEQYF. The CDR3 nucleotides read TGTGCCAGCAGTTACTCGACGACTAGCGGGAACTACGAGCAGTACTTC.

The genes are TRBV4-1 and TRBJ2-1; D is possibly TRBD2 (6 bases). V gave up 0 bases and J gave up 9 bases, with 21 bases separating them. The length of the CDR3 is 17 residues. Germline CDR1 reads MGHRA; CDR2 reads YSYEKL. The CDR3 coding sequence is TGCGCCAGCAGCCAAGATCTACTAGCTGCTCATGTAGGTGAGCAGTTCTTC. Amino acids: CASSQDLLAAHVGEQFF.

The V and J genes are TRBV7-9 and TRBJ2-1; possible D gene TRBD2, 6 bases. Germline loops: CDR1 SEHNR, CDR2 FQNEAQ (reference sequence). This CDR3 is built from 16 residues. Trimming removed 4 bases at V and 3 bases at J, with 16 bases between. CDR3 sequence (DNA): TGTGCCAGCAGCTCCCGGGACTCCAAGGTCTACAATGAGCAGTTCTTC. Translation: CASSSRDSKVYNEQFF.

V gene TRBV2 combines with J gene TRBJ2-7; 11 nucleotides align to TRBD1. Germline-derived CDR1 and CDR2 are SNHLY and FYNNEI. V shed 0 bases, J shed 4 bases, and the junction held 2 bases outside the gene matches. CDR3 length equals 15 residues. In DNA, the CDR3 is TGTGCCAGCAGTGAAGCGGGACAGGGGGGGTACGAGCAGTACTTC. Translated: CASSEAGQGGYEQYF.

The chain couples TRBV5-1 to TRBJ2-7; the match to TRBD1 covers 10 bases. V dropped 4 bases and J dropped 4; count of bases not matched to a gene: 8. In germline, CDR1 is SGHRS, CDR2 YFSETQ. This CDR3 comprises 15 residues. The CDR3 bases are TGCGCCAGCAGCCACGGACAGGGGGTAGAATACGAGCAGTACTTC. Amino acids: CASSHGQGVEYEQYF.

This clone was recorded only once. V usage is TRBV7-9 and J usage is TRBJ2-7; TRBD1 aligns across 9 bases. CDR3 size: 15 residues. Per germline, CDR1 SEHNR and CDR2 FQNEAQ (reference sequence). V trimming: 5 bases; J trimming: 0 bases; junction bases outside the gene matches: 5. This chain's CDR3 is CASSSPDRGSYEQYF. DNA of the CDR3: TGTGCCAGCAGCAGCCCGGACAGGGGCTCCTACGAGCAGTACTTC. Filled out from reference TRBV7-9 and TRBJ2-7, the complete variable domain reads DTGVSQNPRHKITKRGQNVTFRCDPISEHNRLYWYRQTLGQGPEFLTYFQNEAQLEKSRLLSDRFSAERPKGSFSTLEIQRTEQGDSAMYLCASSSPDRGSYEQYFGPGTRLTVT.

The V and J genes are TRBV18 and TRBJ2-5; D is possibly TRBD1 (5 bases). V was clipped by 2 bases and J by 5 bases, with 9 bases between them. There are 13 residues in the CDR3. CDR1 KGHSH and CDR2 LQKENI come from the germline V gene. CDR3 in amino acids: CASSPTGRETQYF. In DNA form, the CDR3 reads TGTGCCAGCTCACCAACAGGTCGGGAGACCCAGTACTTC.

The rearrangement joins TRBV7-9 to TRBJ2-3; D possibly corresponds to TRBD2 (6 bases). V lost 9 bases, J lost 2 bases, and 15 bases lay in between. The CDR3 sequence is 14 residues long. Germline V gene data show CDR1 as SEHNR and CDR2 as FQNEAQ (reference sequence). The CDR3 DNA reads TGTGCCAGGGAAGAGGCGGGGACCACAGATACGCAGTATTTT. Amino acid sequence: CAREEAGTTDTQYF.

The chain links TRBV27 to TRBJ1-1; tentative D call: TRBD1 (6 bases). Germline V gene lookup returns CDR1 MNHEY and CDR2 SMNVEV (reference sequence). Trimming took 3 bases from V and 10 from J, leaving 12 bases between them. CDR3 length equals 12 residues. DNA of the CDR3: TGTGCCAGCAGTTTGACTGGGGGCGGAGCTTTCTTT. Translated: CASSLTGGGAFF.

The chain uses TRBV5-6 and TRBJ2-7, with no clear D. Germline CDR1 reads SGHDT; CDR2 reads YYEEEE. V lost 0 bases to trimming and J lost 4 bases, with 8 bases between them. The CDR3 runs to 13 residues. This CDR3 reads CASSLGPDYEQYF. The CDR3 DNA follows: TGTGCCAGCAGCTTGGGGCCCGATTACGAGCAGTACTTC.

CDR3 sequence reads: CASGLVQFQQFF. CDR3 sequence (DNA): TGTGCTAGTGGTTTGGTACAGTTCCAGCAGTTCTTC. The gene calls are TRBV12-5 and TRBJ2-1; D remains ambiguous. The CDR3 spans 12 residues. Trimming shortened V by 0 bases and J by 11 bases, and 8 bases separated the two germline ends. The germline V gene has CDR1 LGHNT and CDR2 FRNRAP. Filled out from reference TRBV12-5 and TRBJ2-1, the complete variable domain reads DARVTQTPRHKVTEMGQEVTMRCQPILGHNTVFWYRQTMMQGLELLAYFRNRAPLDDSGMPKDRFSAEMPDATLATLKIQPSEPRDSAVYFCASGLVQFQQFFGPGTRLTVL.